The T cell receptor (beta chain) described here comes from a study of CXCR3-negative and CXCR3-positive naive CD8 T cells. Background on the study: The dataset comprises 120 million to 150 million TRB reads in total, with about 1.5 +/- 0.3 million reads per library. The study, taken as a whole, reports: Against CXCR3-negative naive cells, CXCR3-positive naive cells showed more hydrophobic TRB CDR3s.

To note about this clonotype: Its antigen is undetermined.

The CDR3 has 19 amino acids. In germline, CDR1 is LNHNV, CDR2 YYDKDF (reference sequence). The study made its TRB cDNA libraries by 5' RACE, adding UMI labels. TCRdb processed the 5' RACE reads again and assigns one entry to each CDR3 protein, with no DNA. Found here are about 150,000 distinct CDR3 sequences; the top ten clones hold 0.45% to 0.6%. Every individual CD8+ T cell subset underwent sorting in triplicate at a few hundred thousand cells apiece. CD45RO-CCR7+CD27+CD95- defined naive CD8+ T cells. The gene calls are TRBV15 and TRBJ2-7; TCRdb lists TRBD2, though no DNA is available to test this call. Source material: naive CXCR3+ CD8+ T cells from blood. This sample's subset: CD45RO-CCR7+CD27+CD95- naive CD8+ T cells expressing CXCR3 (TNR3+). This clonotype was sampled from a human donor in good health. Some clones in this sample may be carry-over from other donors' samples. The CDR3 here is CATSRDIRDGGASSYEQYF.